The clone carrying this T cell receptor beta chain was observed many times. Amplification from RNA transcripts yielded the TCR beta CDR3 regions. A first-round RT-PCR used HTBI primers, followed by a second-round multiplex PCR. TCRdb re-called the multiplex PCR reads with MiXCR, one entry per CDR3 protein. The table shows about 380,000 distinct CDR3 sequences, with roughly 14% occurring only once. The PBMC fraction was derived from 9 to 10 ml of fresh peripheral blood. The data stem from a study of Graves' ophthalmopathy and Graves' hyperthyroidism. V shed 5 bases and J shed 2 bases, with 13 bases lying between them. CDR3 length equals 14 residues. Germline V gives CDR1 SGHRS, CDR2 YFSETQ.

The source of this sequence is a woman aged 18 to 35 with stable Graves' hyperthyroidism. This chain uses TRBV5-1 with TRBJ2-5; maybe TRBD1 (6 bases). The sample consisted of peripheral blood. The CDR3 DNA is TGCGCCAGCAGTTCCGGACAGTTTCAAGAGACCCAGTACTTC. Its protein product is CASSSGQFQETQYF.